Listed here are 15 T cell receptor beta chains from one sample, sequenced in a study of CD8 T cells in Susac syndrome (dated by TCRdb to the late 2010s). The library was built by means of the immunoSEQ multiplex PCR assay. RNA was extracted using the RNeasy kit, and about 0.5 to 1 microgram was reverse transcribed with random hexamers. TCRdb handled the public reads itself, with Q25 trimming in fastp and clone calling in MiXCR, and kept productive beta chains. Each entry merges the rows of one CDR3 protein and shows their most common DNA and genes. This sample has fewer than 250,000 distinct CDR3 sequences in its table, and over 85% of those were observed once. The top ten clones comprise about 0.1% of the sample. Material: CD4+ T cells from PBMCs. The receptors originated from a human donor in good health.

The genes are TRBV27 and TRBJ1-1; no clear D. Trimming pared 2 bases from V and 4 bases from J, leaving 8 bases between. This CDR3 region has 13 residues. CDR1 and CDR2 from the germline V gene are MNHEY and SMNVEV (reference sequence). DNA for the CDR3: TGTGCCAGCAGTTTAGACTTAAGCACTGAAGCTTTCTTT. It is translated as CASSLDLSTEAFF.

J is TRBJ1-2 and V is TRBV5-1, with TRBD1 matching over 9 bases. CDR3 length: 13 amino acids. The V segment lost 4 bases and the J segment 4 bases; nucleotides outside the gene matches: 2. The germline V gene encodes CDR1 SGHRS and CDR2 YFSETQ. CDR3 amino acids: CASSTGGLYGYTF. CDR3 sequence (DNA): TGCGCCAGCAGCACAGGGGGCCTCTATGGCTACACCTTC.

The chain joins TRBV3-1 to TRBJ2-1; D is uncertain. Trimming removed 1 base at V and 9 bases at J, with 16 bases between. Germline CDR1 LGHDT, CDR2 YNNKEL (reference sequence). CDR3 length: 15 amino acids. The DNA for the CDR3 is TGTGCCAGCAGCCAAGGGAATTCCAACTCTGGTGAGCAGTTCTTC. Translated, it gives CASSQGNSNSGEQFF.

This clonotype was seen a handful of times. The chain uses TRBV29-1 and TRBJ1-3; D is ambiguous. CDR3 size: 12 residues. Germline CDR1 and CDR2: SQVTM and ANQGSEA. V gave up 5 bases and J gave up 1 base, with 6 bases separating them. The CDR3 reads CSVQWSGNTIYF. CDR3 DNA: TGCAGCGTTCAGTGGTCTGGAAACACCATATATTTT.

On this clonotype itself: Sequence at one end of the junction differs from germline and may be a read error. The chain uses TRBV10-3 and TRBJ1-2; 7 bases fit TRBD1. Germline loops: CDR1 ENHRY, CDR2 SYGVKD. The CDR3 is 11 residues long. CDR3 in amino acids: CAISEEGAESF. For the CDR3, the DNA is TGTGCCATCAGTGAGGAGGGGGCGGAATCCTTC.

CDR3 coding DNA: TGCGCCAGCAGCTTGGAACGGAGGGGGCACCCCAATGAGCAGTTCTTC. Translating it yields CASSLERRGHPNEQFF. The chain combines TRBV5-1 with TRBJ2-1, with D tentatively TRBD1 (7 bases). CDR3 size: 16 residues. The germline CDR1 and CDR2 sequences are SGHRS and YFSETQ. Between the trimmed V and J ends, which lost 0 bases and 6 bases, there was a span of 16 bases.

This chain uses TRBV7-8 with TRBJ2-7; D perhaps matches TRBD1 (6 bases). The CDR3 is 13 residues long. Per germline, CDR1 SGHVS and CDR2 FQNEAQ. V was cut by 5 bases and J by 3 bases, with 11 bases left in between. CDR3 region: CASSSRDNYEQYV. The CDR3 nucleotides read TGTGCCAGCAGCAGCCGGGACAACTACGAGCAGTACGTC.

The rearrangement uses TRBV15 and TRBJ1-2, with no clear D. The V gene's germline CDR1 is LNHNV and CDR2 YYDKDF (reference sequence). This CDR3 is built from 14 residues. Deletions cut 0 bases from V and 7 bases from J, with 12 bases between. The CDR3 loop is CATSREPERAGYTF. Written as DNA, the CDR3 is TGTGCCACCAGCAGAGAACCGGAAAGGGCTGGCTACACCTTC.

In DNA form, the CDR3 reads TGTGCCAGCAGCCCCAGGGAAAGGAGTTCACCCCTCCACTTT. The encoded protein is CASSPRERSSPLHF. The chain is built from TRBV7-2 and TRBJ1-6; TRBD1 is a possible D gene (5 bases). Trimming removed 5 bases from V and 9 bases from J, with 14 bases in between. This CDR3 has 14 residues. Germline loops: CDR1 SGHTA, CDR2 FQGNSA.

The V gene is TRBV5-1, the J gene TRBJ1-1; 7 nucleotides match TRBD1. V was pared by 2 bases and J by 1 base, with 8 bases of the junction left unmatched. Per the germline V gene, CDR1 is SGHRS and CDR2 is YFSETQ. This CDR3 is built from 16 residues. The CDR3 bases are TGCGCCAGCAGCTTTACCCCGGGACAGCGGAACACTGAAGCTTTCTTT. Translated: CASSFTPGQRNTEAFF.

The V call is TRBV29-1, the J call TRBJ2-1; unclear D gene. The CDR3 runs 12 residues. Germline V lookup: CDR1 SQVTM, CDR2 ANQGSEA. Trimming took 6 bases from V and 4 from J, leaving 10 bases between them. The CDR3 region has the DNA TGCAGCGTGGGCGACAAATACAATGAGCAGTTCTTC. This gives the protein CSVGDKYNEQFF.

This chain uses TRBV28 with TRBJ2-5; TRBD2 is a possible D gene (5 bases). V was shortened by 1 base and J by 11 bases, with 17 bases between the two germline ends. The CDR3 runs 14 residues. In germline, CDR1 is MDHEN, CDR2 SYDVKM. This chain's CDR3 is CASSLYGIKESQYF. The DNA of the CDR3 is TGTGCCAGCAGTTTATACGGGATAAAAGAGAGTCAGTACTTC.

Details on this clonotype: One junction end disagrees with the germline gene, perhaps due to a read error. The CDR3 protein is CASTLAGAATDTQYF. The CDR3 DNA sequence: TGTGCCAGCACCTTAGCGGGGGCGGCTACAGATACGCAGTATTTT. The chain carries TRBV7-2 and TRBJ2-3, with 9 nucleotides matching TRBD2. The CDR3 consists of 15 residues. Germline-derived CDR1 and CDR2 are SGHTA and FQGNSA.

The chain combines TRBV5-4 with TRBJ2-7, with 9 bases that match TRBD2. This CDR3 has 16 amino acids. J was trimmed by 4 bases and V by 6 bases; bases with no gene match: 14. Germline values: CDR1 SGHNT, CDR2 YYREEE (reference sequence). This CDR3 is CASTLDAGGPGYEQYF. The CDR3 DNA follows: TGTGCCAGCACGCTTGACGCGGGGGGGCCAGGGTACGAGCAGTACTTC. The variable domain in full, with the rest retrieved from reference TRBV5-4 and TRBJ2-7, is ETGVTQSPTHLIKTRGQQVTLRCSSQSGHNTVSWYQQALGQGPQFIFQYYREEENGRGNFPPRFSGLQFPNYSSELNVNALELDDSALYLCASTLDAGGPGYEQYFGPGTRLTVT.

This sequence joins TRBV28 and TRBJ2-7, with a possible D match to TRBD2 (5 bases). Germline-derived CDR1 and CDR2 are MDHEN and SYDVKM. The CDR3 spans 12 residues. V was shortened by 6 bases and J by 3 bases, with 9 bases between the two germline ends. CDR3 protein: CASSRDFYEQYV. The DNA for the CDR3 is TGTGCCAGCAGCCGGGATTTCTACGAGCAGTACGTC.